One and the same sample provided the 8 T cell receptor beta chains below, sequenced in a study of T cell repertoires in cytomegalovirus infection (dated by TCRdb to between 2019 and 2020). Sequencing took place on an Illumina HiSeq 1500. TCRdb ran its own pipeline on the public reads, namely fastp trimming at Q25 and MiXCR clone calling, and kept in-frame beta chains. Identical CDR3 protein sequences are pooled into one entry, listed with their most common genes and DNA. The sample records a few hundred thousand distinct CDR3 sequences, approximately 22% of which are singletons. The ten most abundant clones make up around 20% of the sample. Antigens of these TCRs are unknown. This specimen's treatment or condition label, interpreted: in vitro stimulation with specific CMV peptide epitopes to enrich CMV-specific T cells. The material was cultured PBMCs, obtained from culture after CMV antigen stimulation. These receptors came from a human donor in good health (CMV status not recorded). Some clones in this sample may be carry-over from other donors' samples.

V is TRBV10-3 and J is TRBJ1-4; maybe TRBD1 (6 bases). V was shortened by 0 bases and J by 7 bases, with 15 bases between the two germline ends. Germline CDR1 reads ENHRY; CDR2 reads SYGVKD. The CDR3 covers 16 residues. DNA for the CDR3: TGTGCCATCAGTGAGTCATCCGGGACACAGATTGAAAAACTGTTTTTT. Translated, it gives CAISESSGTQIEKLFF.

V and J are TRBV20-1 and TRBJ2-3; 9 nucleotides line up with TRBD2. The J segment lost 2 bases and the V segment lost 2 bases, leaving 5 bases of the junction unmatched. This CDR3 contains 15 residues. CDR1 is DFQATT, CDR2 SNEGSKA, per germline (reference sequence). As DNA, the CDR3 is TGCAGTGCTAGACCTCTAGCGGGGCTCACAGATACGCAGTATTTT. Translating gives CSARPLAGLTDTQYF.

A few counts support this clonotype. This chain links TRBV6-1 with TRBJ1-1; D gene unclear. V lost 4 bases and J lost 2, with 11 bases in between. Per germline, CDR1 MNHNS and CDR2 SASEGT. This CDR3 contains 14 residues. The CDR3 loop reads CASSGGLTNTEAFF. The CDR3, as DNA: TGTGCCAGCAGTGGCGGACTAACCAACACTGAAGCTTTCTTT.

This clonotype came up many times. This sequence joins TRBV7-2 and TRBJ2-2, with D possibly matching TRBD2 (6 bases). Germline CDR1 SGHTA, CDR2 FQGNSA. The CDR3 consists of 15 residues. V was pared by 2 bases and J by 4 bases, with 11 bases between. Written as DNA, the CDR3 is TGTGCCAGCAGCTTAAGGACGCGGGGCACCGGGGAGCTGTTTTTT. Translated, it gives CASSLRTRGTGELFF. The whole variable domain, remainder taken from reference TRBV7-2 and TRBJ2-2, is GAGVSQSPSNKVTEKGKDVELRCDPISGHTALYWYRQSLGQGLEFLIYFQGNSAPDKSGLPSDRFSAERTGGSVSTLTIQRTQQEDSAVYLCASSLRTRGTGELFFGEGSRLTVL.

J is TRBJ2-5 and V is TRBV12-3 or TRBV12-4; no clear D gene. V was shortened by 3 bases and J by 4 bases, with 9 bases between the two germline ends. The CDR3 is 13 amino acids. The DNA for the CDR3 is TGTGCCAGCAGTTTTAACGTCGGAGAGACCCAGTACTTC. Translating it yields CASSFNVGETQYF.

This clonotype was found many times. The rearrangement joins TRBV7-8 to TRBJ1-5, with D perhaps TRBD1 (5 bases). V dropped 2 bases and J dropped 8 bases, with 10 bases sitting between them. Germline lookup yields CDR1 SGHVS and CDR2 FQNEAQ. The length of the CDR3 is 13 residues. The CDR3 is CASSLQGPEPQHF. DNA of the CDR3: TGTGCCAGCAGCTTACAGGGCCCGGAGCCCCAGCATTTT.

This clonotype was counted between two and nine times. This chain connects TRBV7-9 to TRBJ2-2; TRBD2 agrees at 8 bases. Germline CDR1 SEHNR, CDR2 FQNEAQ (reference sequence). V gave up 5 bases and J gave up 3 bases; unmatched junction bases: 5. The CDR3 has 15 amino acids. The CDR3 region has the DNA TGTGCCAGCAGCAATAGCGGGAAACACACCGGGGAGCTGTTTTTT. Protein sequence: CASSNSGKHTGELFF. Looking up the rest from reference TRBV7-9 and TRBJ2-2 gives the full variable domain: DTGVSQNPRHKITKRGQNVTFRCDPISEHNRLYWYRQTLGQGPEFLTYFQNEAQLEKSRLLSDRFSAERPKGSFSTLEIQRTEQGDSAMYLCASSNSGKHTGELFFGEGSRLTVL.

This clonotype showed up many times. The chain uses TRBV6-1 and TRBJ2-1, with 8 bases aligning to TRBD2. Trimming removed 5 bases from V and 9 bases from J; junction bases left unmatched: 18. The germline V gene encodes CDR1 MNHNS and CDR2 SASEGT. The CDR3 spans 17 residues. The CDR3 bases are TGTGCCAGCAGTCCGCCCGGGACTAGAGTCTTGGGGGGTGAGCAGTTCTTC. Residues: CASSPPGTRVLGGEQFF.